Following are 13 T cell receptor beta chains from one sample sequenced in a study of blood T cells in healthy people across ages. Sample-barcoded 5' priming and a J-beta primer mix drove a second PCR of about 6 to 11 cycles. A single record per CDR3 protein comes from TCRdb applying MiXCR to the 5' RACE reads. The data show roughly 1,700,000 distinct CDR3 sequences, with roughly 28% seen just once and 7.7% held by the top ten. Sequenced: blood. All receptors derive from a woman in her 30s in good health.

V gene TRBV5-4 combines with J gene TRBJ2-3; TRBD2 aligns across 10 bases. From germline, CDR1 is SGHNT and CDR2 YYREEE (reference sequence). V was pared by 4 bases and J by 3 bases, with 8 bases of the junction left unmatched. This CDR3 spans 16 amino acids. CDR3 coding DNA: TGTGCCAGCAGCCAGGAGATAGCGGGGGGAACAGATACGCAGTATTTT. It translates to CASSQEIAGGTDTQYF.

The V and J genes are TRBV24-1 and TRBJ2-3; 11 bases map to TRBD2. V shed 5 bases, J shed 8 bases, and the junction held 11 bases outside the gene matches. From germline, CDR1 is KGHDR and CDR2 SFDVKD. The CDR3 extends over 16 amino acids. The CDR3 DNA reads TGTGCCACCAGTGCGGGAACTAGCGGGAGCTTGACTACGCAGTATTTT. Its protein is CATSAGTSGSLTTQYF.

This clonotype was counted a few times. The chain recombines TRBV7-2 with TRBJ2-1; D remains ambiguous. Trimming cost V 1 base and J 5 bases, with 12 bases left between them. The CDR3 is made up of 15 amino acids. Germline V lookup: CDR1 SGHTA, CDR2 FQGNSA. In DNA, the CDR3 is TGTGCCAGCAGCTTAGGGGTTTCTTGGGACAATGAGCAGTTCTTC. This encodes CASSLGVSWDNEQFF. The variable domain in full, completed from reference TRBV7-2 and TRBJ2-1, reads GAGVSQSPSNKVTEKGKDVELRCDPISGHTALYWYRQSLGQGLEFLIYFQGNSAPDKSGLPSDRFSAERTGGSVSTLTIQRTQQEDSAVYLCASSLGVSWDNEQFFGPGTRLTVL.

This clonotype occurred a few times. This may be a read error, as it is one base from a much larger clone. This chain joins TRBV2 and TRBJ2-7; 11 bases are a match to TRBD1. There are 13 residues in the CDR3. Germline assignment: CDR1 SNHLY and CDR2 FYNNEI. Trimming removed 6 bases from V and 6 bases from J; junction bases left unmatched: 4. This chain's CDR3 is CASSRGTGGEQYF. CDR3 sequence (DNA): TGTGCCAGCAGCCGCGGGACAGGGGGCGAGCAGTACTTC.

On this clonotype: Given a much more abundant clone one base away, this may be a read error. The gene calls are TRBV20-1 and TRBJ2-1; D remains unclear. Germline V lookup: CDR1 DFQATT, CDR2 SNEGSKA (reference sequence). The CDR3 is 12 amino acids. Trimming pared 5 bases from V and 6 bases from J, leaving 11 bases between. CDR3 bases: TGCAGTGCTGGGCGACGGGCCAATGAGCAGTTCTTC. It specifies CSAGRRANEQFF.

This clonotype was detected only a few times. V and J are TRBV7-9 and TRBJ1-1; 7 nucleotides align to TRBD1. Germline CDR1 reads SEHNR; CDR2 reads FQNEAQ (reference sequence). With 1 base clipped from V and 12 bases from J, the junction kept 5 bases outside the gene matches. The CDR3 has 12 amino acids. The CDR3 DNA is TGTGCCAGCAGCTTAGGAACAGGGGTAACTTTCTTT. As protein: CASSLGTGVTFF.

V is TRBV12-3 or TRBV12-4 and J is TRBJ2-1; D remains unclear. The CDR3 consists of 13 residues. Trimming stripped 2 bases from V and 13 bases from J, with 15 bases between. CDR3 coding DNA: TGTGCCAGCAGTTTATTCAAAGGAGAGACCCAGTTCTTC. As protein: CASSLFKGETQFF.

The chain uses TRBV20-1 and TRBJ1-5; 8 nucleotides agree with TRBD1. With V trimmed by 6 bases and J by 4 bases, 11 bases remained unmatched. From germline, CDR1 is DFQATT and CDR2 SNEGSKA (reference sequence). The CDR3 has 15 residues. The CDR3 nucleotides are TGCAGTGCAAGGACCGGGACAGGTCTGAATCAGCCCCAGCATTTT. Encoded protein: CSARTGTGLNQPQHF.

Concerning this clonotype itself: Possible read error: a much larger clone is one base away. Likely a read error: the CDR3 ends without its conserved phenylalanine or tryptophan. The V gene is TRBV12-3 or TRBV12-4, the J gene TRBJ1-2, with D perhaps matching TRBD1 (6 bases). The CDR3 totals 12 residues. V lost 5 bases and J 7 bases, leaving 11 bases between the germline ends. This CDR3 reads CASSPRGGGYTL. The CDR3 coding sequence is TGTGCCAGCAGTCCGAGGGGGGGTGGCTACACCCTC.

There are a few counts of this clonotype. The CDR3 reads CASSRTGITEAFF. CDR3 bases: TGTGCCAGCAGCCGAACGGGGATCACTGAAGCTTTCTTT. This rearrangement joins TRBV7-6 to TRBJ1-1; D unresolved. The CDR3 has 13 residues. Germline V gives CDR1 SGHVS, CDR2 FNYEAQ. Between the trimmed V and J ends, which lost 5 bases and 4 bases, there was a span of 11 bases. Full variable domain (outside the CDR3, taken from reference TRBV7-6 and TRBJ1-1): GAGVSQSPRYKVTKRGQDVALRCDPISGHVSLYWYRQALGQGPEFLTYFNYEAQQDKSGLPNDRFSAERPEGSISTLTIQRTEQRDSAMYRCASSRTGITEAFFGQGTRLTVV.

This clonotype was picked up many times. The V and J genes are TRBV5-5 and TRBJ2-5; no clear D gene. The germline V gene has CDR1 SGHKS and CDR2 YYEKEE (reference sequence). The CDR3 covers 14 residues. With 4 bases removed from V and 2 bases from J, the gap between germline ends came to 12 bases. For the CDR3, the DNA is TGTGCCAGCAGCATGGCCTGGTTGCAAGAGACCCAGTACTTC. The encoded protein is CASSMAWLQETQYF.

The table lists this clonotype with many counts. This chain uses TRBV13 with TRBJ2-1; maybe TRBD2 (6 bases). The CDR3 has 16 amino acids. Between the trimmed V and J ends, which lost 0 bases and 2 bases, there was a span of 11 bases. The germline V gene has CDR1 PRHDT and CDR2 FYEKMQ (reference sequence). The CDR3 nucleotides are TGTGCCAGCAGCTTAGGCGGCGGGGCCCCCTACAATGAGCAGTTCTTC. It translates to CASSLGGGAPYNEQFF.

This clonotype was counted many times. This chain links TRBV4-3 with TRBJ2-4; 8 nucleotides align to TRBD2. There are 14 residues in the CDR3. Germline CDR1 reads LGHNA; CDR2 reads YSLEER. V trimming: 0 bases; J trimming: 8 bases; junction bases outside the gene matches: 3. The CDR3 sequence: CASSQDREGHIQYF. The CDR3 bases are TGCGCCAGCAGCCAAGACCGGGAGGGTCACATTCAGTACTTC.